The 2 T cell receptor beta chains in this list originate from one sample, sequenced in a study of PD-1 blockade in classical Hodgkin lymphoma. The data were produced by immunoSEQ multiplex PCR, yet TCRdb's version contains in-frame clones alone and is incomplete. The table records 95,000 to 120,000 clones, 70% to 90% of them present only once. All trial patients relapsed after autologous stem cell transplantation. The sequencing here drew on peripheral blood mononuclear cells (PBMCs), taken before the second cycle of nivolumab. These TCRs come from a human donor with classical Hodgkin lymphoma.

This chain joins TRBV5-1 and TRBJ2-1; D assignment may be TRBD1 or TRBD2 (5 bases each). The CDR3 has 14 amino acids. Trimming removed 4 bases at V and 7 bases at J, with 15 bases between. CDR1 and CDR2 from the germline V gene are SGHRS and YFSETQ. CDR3 coding DNA: TGCGCCAGCAGCAAAGGGGATAGCGTGAATGAGCAGTTCTTC. Encoded protein: CASSKGDSVNEQFF.

The genes are TRBV10-3 and TRBJ1-5; D might be TRBD1 (5 bases). Between the trimmed V and J ends, which lost 0 bases and 2 bases, there was a span of 14 bases. CDR1 and CDR2 from the germline V gene are ENHRY and SYGVKD. The CDR3 has 17 amino acids. The CDR3 DNA sequence: TGTGCCATCAGTGAGTCGAAGGCAGGGCGGGGCAATCAGCCCCAGCATTTT. Its translation: CAISESKAGRGNQPQHF.